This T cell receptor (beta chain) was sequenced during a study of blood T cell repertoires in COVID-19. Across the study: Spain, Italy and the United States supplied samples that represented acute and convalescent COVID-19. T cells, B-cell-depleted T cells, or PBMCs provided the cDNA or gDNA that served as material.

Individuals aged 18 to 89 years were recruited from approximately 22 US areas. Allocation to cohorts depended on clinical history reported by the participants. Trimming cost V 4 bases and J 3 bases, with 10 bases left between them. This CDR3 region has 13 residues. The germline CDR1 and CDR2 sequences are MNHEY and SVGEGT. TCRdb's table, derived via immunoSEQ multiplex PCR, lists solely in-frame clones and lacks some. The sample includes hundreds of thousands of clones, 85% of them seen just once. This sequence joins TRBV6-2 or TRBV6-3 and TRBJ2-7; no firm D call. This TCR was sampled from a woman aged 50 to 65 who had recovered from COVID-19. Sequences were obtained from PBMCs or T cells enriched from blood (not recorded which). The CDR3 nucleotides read TGTGCCAGCAGTTGGAGACCCTTCTACGAGCAGTACTTC. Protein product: CASSWRPFYEQYF.